The sequence of this T cell receptor (beta chain) was determined in a study of T cells in Graves' hyperthyroidism and ophthalmopathy. Background on the study: Peripheral blood specimens were obtained at initial diagnosis, prior to any treatment.

Germline V gene lookup returns CDR1 DFQATT and CDR2 SNEGSKA (reference sequence). The CDR3 length is 12 residues. The germline V and J ends were trimmed by 6 bases and 3 bases, with 11 bases remaining between them. A few counts support this clonotype. Amplification of TCR beta CDR3 regions was performed using RNA transcripts as template. A set of HTBI primers served as the primers for a first-round RT-PCR of the TCR CDR3. TCRdb redid the calling of the multiplex PCR reads with MiXCR, one entry per CDR3 protein. The data hold hundreds of thousands of distinct CDR3 sequences, with roughly a sixth observed a single time.

The source of this sequence is a woman aged 45-59 years with Graves' hyperthyroidism that later progressed to Graves' ophthalmopathy. The genes are TRBV20-1 and TRBJ1-1; D gene unclear. The sequenced sample consisted of blood. DNA of the CDR3: TGCAGTGCGCCATCTACTTACACTGAAGCTTTCTTT. It specifies CSAPSTYTEAFF.